This TCR beta chain was obtained from a study of OX40 agonist ivuxolimab in advanced cancers. Study-wide context: Patients received the agonistic anti-OX40 (CD134) antibody ivuxolimab. General study results and limits: Clonal expansion was seen in CD4+ and CD8+ blood T cells by week 6 at 0.1 to 3.0 mg/kg. Low clonal expansion, among the lowest seen, marked partial responders at 0.1-3.0 mg/kg.

The CDR3 is made up of 16 amino acids. Germline assignment: CDR1 SGHTS and CDR2 YDEGEE. V lost 4 bases and J lost 1, with 14 bases in between. Generated by immunoSEQ multiplex PCR, the TCRdb table keeps only in-frame clones and is missing some. In the table there are 45,000 to 60,000 clones, 83% of which are singletons. About this clone: Its cognate antigen is unknown.

This chain links TRBV5-8 with TRBJ2-2, with TRBD1 as a possible D gene (6 bases). This receptor was obtained from an adult with an advanced solid tumor such as melanoma, head and neck, liver or kidney cancer. Sequenced material: CD4+ or CD8+ T cells sorted from blood, taken in a trial of the OX40 agonist ivuxolimab. The CDR3 DNA reads as TGTGCCAGCAGCCACCCTGAACAGGGGAACACCGGGGAGCTGTTTTTT. Translation gives CASSHPEQGNTGELFF.